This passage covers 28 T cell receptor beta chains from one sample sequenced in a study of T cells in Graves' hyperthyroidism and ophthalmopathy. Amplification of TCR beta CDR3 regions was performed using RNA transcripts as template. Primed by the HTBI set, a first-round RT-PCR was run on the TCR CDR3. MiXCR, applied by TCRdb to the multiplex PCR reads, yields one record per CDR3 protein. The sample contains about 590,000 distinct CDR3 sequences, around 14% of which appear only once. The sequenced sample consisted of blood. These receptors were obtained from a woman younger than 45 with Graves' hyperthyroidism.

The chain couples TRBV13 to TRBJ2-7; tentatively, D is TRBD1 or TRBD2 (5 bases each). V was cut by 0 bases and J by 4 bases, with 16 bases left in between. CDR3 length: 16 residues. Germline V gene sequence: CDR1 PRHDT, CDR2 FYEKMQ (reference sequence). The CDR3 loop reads CASSLGVRDLGYEQYF. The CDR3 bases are TGTGCCAGCAGCTTAGGTGTGAGGGACCTTGGGTACGAGCAGTACTTC.

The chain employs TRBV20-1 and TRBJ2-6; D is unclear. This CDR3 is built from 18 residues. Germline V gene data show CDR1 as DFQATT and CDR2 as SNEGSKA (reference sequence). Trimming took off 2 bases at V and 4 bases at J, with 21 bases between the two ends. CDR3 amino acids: CSARSVVGPLPGANVLTF. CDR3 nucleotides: TGCAGTGCTAGATCCGTGGTCGGGCCTCTCCCCGGGGCCAACGTCCTGACTTTC.

The CDR3 loop is CASSESRGTPPYNEQFF. DNA for the CDR3: TGCGCCAGCAGTGAGTCTCGGGGGACCCCTCCCTACAATGAGCAGTTCTTC. The chain links TRBV10-1 to TRBJ2-1, with D tentatively TRBD2 (6 bases). Trimming removed 0 bases from V and 2 bases from J, with 14 bases in between. Looked up from germline, CDR1 is WNHNN and CDR2 is SYGVQD (reference sequence). This CDR3 is built from 17 residues.

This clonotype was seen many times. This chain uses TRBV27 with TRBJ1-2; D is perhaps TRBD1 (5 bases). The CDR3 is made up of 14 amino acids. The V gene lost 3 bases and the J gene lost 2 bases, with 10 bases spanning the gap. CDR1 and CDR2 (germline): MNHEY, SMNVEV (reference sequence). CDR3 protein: CASSLGRANYGYTF. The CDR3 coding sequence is TGTGCCAGCAGTTTGGGCAGGGCCAACTATGGCTACACCTTC.

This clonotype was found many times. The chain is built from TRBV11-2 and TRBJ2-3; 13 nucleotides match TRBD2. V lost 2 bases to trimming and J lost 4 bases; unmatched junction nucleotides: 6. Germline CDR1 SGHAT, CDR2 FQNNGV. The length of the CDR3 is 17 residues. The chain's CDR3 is CASSLPPGLAGPDTQYF. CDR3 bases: TGTGCCAGCAGCTTACCTCCGGGACTAGCGGGACCAGATACGCAGTATTTT.

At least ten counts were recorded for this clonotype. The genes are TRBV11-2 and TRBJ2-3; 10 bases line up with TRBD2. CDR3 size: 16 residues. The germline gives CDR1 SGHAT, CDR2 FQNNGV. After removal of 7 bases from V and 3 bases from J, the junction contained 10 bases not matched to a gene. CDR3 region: CASTLAIAGGTDTQYF. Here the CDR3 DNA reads TGTGCCAGCACCCTGGCGATAGCGGGAGGAACAGATACGCAGTATTTT.

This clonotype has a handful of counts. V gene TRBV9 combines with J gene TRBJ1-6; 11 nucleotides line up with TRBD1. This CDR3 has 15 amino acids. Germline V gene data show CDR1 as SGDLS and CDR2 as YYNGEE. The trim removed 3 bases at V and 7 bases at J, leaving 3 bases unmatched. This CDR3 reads CASSGDRGYNSPLHF. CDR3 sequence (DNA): TGTGCCAGCAGCGGGGACAGGGGGTACAATTCACCCCTCCACTTT.

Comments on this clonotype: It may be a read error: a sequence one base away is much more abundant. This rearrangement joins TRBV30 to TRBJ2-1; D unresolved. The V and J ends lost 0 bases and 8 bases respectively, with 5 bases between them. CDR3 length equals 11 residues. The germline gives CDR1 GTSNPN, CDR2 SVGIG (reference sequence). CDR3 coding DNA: TGTGCCTGGAGTGTAAGCCATGAGCAGTTCTTC. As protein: CAWSVSHEQFF.

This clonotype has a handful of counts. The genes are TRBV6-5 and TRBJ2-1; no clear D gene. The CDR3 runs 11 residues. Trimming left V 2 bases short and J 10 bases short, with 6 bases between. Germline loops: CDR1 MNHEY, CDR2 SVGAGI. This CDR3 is CASSYRSEQFF. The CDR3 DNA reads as TGTGCCAGCAGTTACCGTTCGGAGCAGTTCTTC.

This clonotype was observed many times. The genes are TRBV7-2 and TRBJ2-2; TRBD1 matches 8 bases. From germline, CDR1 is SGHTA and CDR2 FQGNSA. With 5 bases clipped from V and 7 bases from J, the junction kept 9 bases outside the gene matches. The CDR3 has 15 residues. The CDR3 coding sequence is TGTGCCAGCAGCCCCCGAGCACAGGGGGACGGGGAGCTGTTTTTT. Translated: CASSPRAQGDGELFF.

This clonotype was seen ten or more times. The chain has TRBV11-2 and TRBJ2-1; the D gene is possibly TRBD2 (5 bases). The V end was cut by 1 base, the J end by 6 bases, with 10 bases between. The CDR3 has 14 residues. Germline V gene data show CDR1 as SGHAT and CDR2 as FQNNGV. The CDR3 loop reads CASSLGGNRNEQFF. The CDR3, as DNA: TGTGCCAGCAGCTTAGGAGGGAATCGCAATGAGCAGTTCTTC.

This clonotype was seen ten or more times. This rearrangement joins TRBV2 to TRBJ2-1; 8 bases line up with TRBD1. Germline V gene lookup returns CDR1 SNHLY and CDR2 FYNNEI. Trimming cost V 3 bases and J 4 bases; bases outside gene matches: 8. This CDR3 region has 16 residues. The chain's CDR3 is CASSEGQDLSYNEQFF. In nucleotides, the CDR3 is TGTGCCAGCAGTGAGGGACAGGATCTGTCTTACAATGAGCAGTTCTTC.

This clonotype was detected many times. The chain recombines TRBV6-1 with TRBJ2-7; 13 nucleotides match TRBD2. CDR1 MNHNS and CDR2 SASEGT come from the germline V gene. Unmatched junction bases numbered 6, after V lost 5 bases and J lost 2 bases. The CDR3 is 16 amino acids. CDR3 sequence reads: CASSYATSGGTYEQYF. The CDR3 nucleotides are TGTGCCAGCAGTTATGCGACTAGCGGGGGGACCTACGAGCAGTACTTC.

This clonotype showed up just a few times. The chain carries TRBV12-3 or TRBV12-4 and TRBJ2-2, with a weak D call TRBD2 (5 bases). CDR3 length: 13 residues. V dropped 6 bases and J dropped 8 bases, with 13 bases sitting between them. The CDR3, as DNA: TGTGCCAGCAGCCTGGACTGGGAGGGGGAGCTGTTTTTT. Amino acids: CASSLDWEGELFF.

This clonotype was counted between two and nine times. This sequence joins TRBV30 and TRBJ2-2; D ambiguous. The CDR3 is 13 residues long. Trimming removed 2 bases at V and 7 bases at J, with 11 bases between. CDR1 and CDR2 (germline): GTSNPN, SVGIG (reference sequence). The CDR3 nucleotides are TGTGCCTGGAGTCCTCTGGTTGGCGGGGAGCTGTTTTTT. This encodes CAWSPLVGGELFF. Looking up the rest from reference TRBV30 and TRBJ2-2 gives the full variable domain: SQTIHQWPATLVQPVGSPLSLECTVEGTSNPNLYWYRQAAGRGLQLLFYSVGIGQISSEVPQNLSASRPQDRQFILSSKKLLLSDSGFYLCAWSPLVGGELFFGEGSRLTVL.

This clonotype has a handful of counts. This chain's CDR3 is CATPRRTLRAQYF. In DNA form, the CDR3 reads TGTGCCACCCCAAGGAGGACGCTCAGGGCCCAGTACTTC. This chain joins TRBV6-1 and TRBJ2-5; D may correspond to TRBD1 or TRBD2 (5 bases each). Germline lookup yields CDR1 MNHNS and CDR2 SASEGT. The CDR3 runs to 13 residues. V lost 10 bases, J lost 9 bases, and 21 bases lay in between.

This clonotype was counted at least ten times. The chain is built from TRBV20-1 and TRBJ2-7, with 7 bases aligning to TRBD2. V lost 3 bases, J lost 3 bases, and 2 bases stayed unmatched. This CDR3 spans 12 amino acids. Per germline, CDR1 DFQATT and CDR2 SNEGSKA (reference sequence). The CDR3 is CSARRESYEQYF. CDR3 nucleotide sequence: TGCAGTGCTAGGCGGGAGAGCTACGAGCAGTACTTC.

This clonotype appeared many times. CDR3 sequence: CASSLAGGQYTDTQYF. As DNA, the CDR3 is TGTGCCAGCAGCTTAGCTGGGGGACAGTACACAGATACGCAGTATTTT. The chain joins TRBV7-2 to TRBJ2-3; 7 nucleotides agree with TRBD1. The CDR3 covers 16 residues. Germline values: CDR1 SGHTA, CDR2 FQGNSA. V lost 0 bases, J lost 2 bases, and 5 bases stayed unmatched.

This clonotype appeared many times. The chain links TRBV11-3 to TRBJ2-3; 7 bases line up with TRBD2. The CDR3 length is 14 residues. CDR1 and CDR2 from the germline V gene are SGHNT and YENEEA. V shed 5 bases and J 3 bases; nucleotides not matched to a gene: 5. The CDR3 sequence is CASSHGRNTDTQYF. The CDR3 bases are TGTGCCAGCAGCCACGGGAGGAATACAGATACGCAGTATTTT.

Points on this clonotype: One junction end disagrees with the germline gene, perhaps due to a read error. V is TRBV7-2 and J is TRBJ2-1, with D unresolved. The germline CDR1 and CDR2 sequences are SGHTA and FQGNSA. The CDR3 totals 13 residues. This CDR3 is CASSLGYYNERFF. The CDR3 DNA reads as TGTGCCAGCAGCTTAGGCTATTACAATGAGCGGTTCTTC.

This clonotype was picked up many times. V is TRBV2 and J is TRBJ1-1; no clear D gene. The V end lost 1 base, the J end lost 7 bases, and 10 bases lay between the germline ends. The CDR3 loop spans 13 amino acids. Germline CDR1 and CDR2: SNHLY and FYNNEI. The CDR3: CASSEEARVEAFF. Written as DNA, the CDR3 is TGTGCCAGCAGTGAAGAGGCTCGAGTTGAAGCTTTCTTT.

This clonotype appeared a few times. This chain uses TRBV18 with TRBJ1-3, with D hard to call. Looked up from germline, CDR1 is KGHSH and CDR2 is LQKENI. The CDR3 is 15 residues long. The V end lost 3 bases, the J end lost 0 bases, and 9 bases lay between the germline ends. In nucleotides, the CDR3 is TGTGCCAGCTCACCGAACAAGTTCTCTGGAAACACCATATATTTT. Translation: CASSPNKFSGNTIYF.

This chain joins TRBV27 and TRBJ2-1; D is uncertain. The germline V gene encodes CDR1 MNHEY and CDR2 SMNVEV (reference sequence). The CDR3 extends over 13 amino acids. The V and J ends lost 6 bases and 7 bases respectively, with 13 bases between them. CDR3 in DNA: TGTGCCAGCAGCCCCGCCTCCCGAAATGAGCAGTTCTTC. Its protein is CASSPASRNEQFF.

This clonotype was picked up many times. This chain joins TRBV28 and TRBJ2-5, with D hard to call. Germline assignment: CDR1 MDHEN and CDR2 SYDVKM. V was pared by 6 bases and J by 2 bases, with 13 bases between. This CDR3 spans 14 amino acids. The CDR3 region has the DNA TGTGCCAGCAGCTCCCCAATAGGTCAAGAGACCCAGTACTTC. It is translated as CASSSPIGQETQYF.

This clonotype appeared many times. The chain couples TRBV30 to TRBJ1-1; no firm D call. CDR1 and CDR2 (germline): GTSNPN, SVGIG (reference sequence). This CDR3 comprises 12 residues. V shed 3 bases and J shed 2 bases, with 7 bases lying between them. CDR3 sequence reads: CAWRPPNTEAFF. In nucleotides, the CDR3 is TGTGCCTGGAGACCACCAAACACTGAAGCTTTCTTT.

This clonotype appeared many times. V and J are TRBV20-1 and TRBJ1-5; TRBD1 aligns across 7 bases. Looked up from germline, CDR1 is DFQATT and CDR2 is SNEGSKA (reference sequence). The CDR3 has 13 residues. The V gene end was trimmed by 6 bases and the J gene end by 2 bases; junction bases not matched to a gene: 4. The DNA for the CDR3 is TGCAGTGCAACCGGGACAGGCAATCAGCCCCAGCATTTT. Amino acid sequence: CSATGTGNQPQHF.

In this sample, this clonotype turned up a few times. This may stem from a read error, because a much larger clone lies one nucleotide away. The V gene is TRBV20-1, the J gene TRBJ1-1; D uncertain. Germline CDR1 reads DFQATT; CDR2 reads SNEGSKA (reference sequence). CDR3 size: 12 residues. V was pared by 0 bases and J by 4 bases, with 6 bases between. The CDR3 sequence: CSARDWSTEAFF. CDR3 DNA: TGCAGTGCTAGAGATTGGAGCACTGAAGCTTTCTTT.

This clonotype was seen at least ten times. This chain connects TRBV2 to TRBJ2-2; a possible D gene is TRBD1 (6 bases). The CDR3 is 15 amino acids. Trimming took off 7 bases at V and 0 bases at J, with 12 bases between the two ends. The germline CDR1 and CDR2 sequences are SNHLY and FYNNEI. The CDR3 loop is CASTQGTTNTGELFF. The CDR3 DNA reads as TGTGCCAGCACCCAAGGGACAACGAACACCGGGGAGCTGTTTTTT.